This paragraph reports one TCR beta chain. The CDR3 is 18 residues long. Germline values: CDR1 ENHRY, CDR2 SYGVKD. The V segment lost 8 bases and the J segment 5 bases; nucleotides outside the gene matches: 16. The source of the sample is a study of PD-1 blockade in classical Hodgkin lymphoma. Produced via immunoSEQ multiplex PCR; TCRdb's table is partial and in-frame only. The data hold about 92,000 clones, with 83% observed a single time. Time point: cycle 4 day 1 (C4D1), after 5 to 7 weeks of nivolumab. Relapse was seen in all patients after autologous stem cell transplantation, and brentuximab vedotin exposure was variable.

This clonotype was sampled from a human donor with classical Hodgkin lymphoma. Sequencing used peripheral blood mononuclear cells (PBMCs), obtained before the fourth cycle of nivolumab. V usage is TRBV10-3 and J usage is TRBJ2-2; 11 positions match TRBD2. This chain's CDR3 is CAIPTGPLAGVGTGELFF. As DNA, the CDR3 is TGTGCCATCCCGACGGGTCCACTAGCGGGAGTCGGTACCGGGGAGCTGTTTTTT.